This entry is about one TCR beta chain. This entry comes from a study of shared clonotypes between healthy human individuals. CDR3 length equals 17 residues. V shed 2 bases and J shed 2 bases, with 18 bases lying between them. Germline CDR1 and CDR2: MNHEY and SMNVEV (reference sequence). TCRdb keeps only in-frame clones here, not all; method: immunoSEQ multiplex PCR. The sample lists about 600,000 clones; more than 95% were seen once. Material for sequencing was naive CD4+ T cells sorted from blood. The subset was: CD45RA+ positively selected. This TCR came from a young woman in good health. The chain has TRBV27 and TRBJ2-5; D is uncertain. The CDR3 loop is CASSLRGSPIAQETQYF. DNA for the CDR3: TGTGCCAGCAGTTTAAGAGGTTCTCCCATCGCGCAAGAGACCCAGTACTTC.